This T cell receptor (beta chain) was sequenced for a study of PD-L1 blockade in urothelial cancer. About the research overall: When blood samples were assessed, the median T cell count was 141,255.

This sample's time point: peripheral blood 6 weeks after treatment start. Sequencing was performed with immunoSEQ multiplex PCR; in TCRdb, only in-frame clones are kept and a portion is missing. The table has approximately 120,000 clones, about 84% seen once. Regarding this clone: Its antigen is still unknown.

Findings of the study overall: More expansion of tumor-associated blood clones, seen at 3 weeks, marked durable-benefit patients.

Deletions cut 6 bases from V and 3 bases from J, with 5 bases between. This CDR3 has 11 residues. The germline gives CDR1 MDHEN, CDR2 SYDVKM. The receptor was isolated from a man over 45 with urothelial cancer. The chain has TRBV28 and TRBJ1-2; D is unclear. This material consisted of PBMCs, taken around atezolizumab (anti-PD-L1) treatment. This chain's CDR3 is CASRSYYGYTF. DNA for the CDR3: TGTGCCAGCAGGTCTTACTATGGCTACACCTTC.